These T cell receptor beta chains were read from a single sample in a study of persistence of HIV-infected CD4 T cells. Sequencing was performed with immunoSEQ multiplex PCR; in TCRdb, only in-frame clones are kept and a portion is missing. The repertoire consists of under 20,000 clones, with 65% occurring once and the leading ten covering 1.9%. These receptors lack a known antigen. The source was CD4+ T cells sorted from PBMCs after approximately 20-hour stimulation, collected from a patient who received antiretroviral therapy. The receptor source for this set is an adult woman with HIV who was CMV-seropositive. Both conserved end residues are part of each CDR3. The order of the fields is CDR3 protein, CDR3 DNA, V gene, D gene, J gene. The D gene is left open where the match is weak.

CASSRGMMNTEAFF TGTGCCAGCAGCCGAGGGATGATGAACACTGAAGCTTTCTTT TRBV6-5 - TRBJ1-1
CASSFQGDYGYTF TGTGCCAGCAGTTTCCAGGGAGACTATGGCTACACCTTC TRBV12-3/TRBV12-4 - TRBJ1-2
CASSVGPDSSYEQYF TGTGCCAGCAGCGTAGGTCCAGATAGCTCCTACGAGCAGTACTTC TRBV9 - TRBJ2-7
CAWGDSHFTDTQYF TGTGCCTGGGGGGACAGCCATTTCACAGATACGCAGTATTTT TRBV30 TRBD1 TRBJ2-3
CASRRDIDTEAFF TGTGCCAGCAGGCGCGACATTGACACTGAAGCTTTCTTT TRBV9 - TRBJ1-1
CAWSSWGQERNTIYF TGTGCCTGGAGTTCGTGGGGACAGGAGCGCAACACCATATATTTT TRBV30 TRBD1 TRBJ1-3
CASSQVGRGLGYTF TGTGCCAGCAGCCAAGTAGGCAGGGGGCTCGGCTACACCTTC TRBV3-1/TRBV3-2 TRBD1 TRBJ1-2
CASSYRGRLNYGYTF TGTGCCAGCAGCTATCGGGGCAGGCTTAACTATGGCTACACCTTC TRBV5-6 - TRBJ1-2
CASSLDGAGGSGYTF TGTGCCAGCAGCTTGGATGGTGCAGGGGGATCTGGCTACACCTTC TRBV5-4 TRBD1 TRBJ1-2
CASHLGALGDTEAFF TGCGCCAGCCACCTAGGGGCCCTGGGGGACACTGAAGCTTTCTTT TRBV10-2 - TRBJ1-1
CASSFMGSATNEKLFF TGTGCCAGCAGCTTCATGGGTAGTGCAACTAATGAAAAACTGTTTTTT TRBV7-9 - TRBJ1-4
CASSVPRGRKERNTEAFF TGTGCCAGCAGTGTTCCCAGGGGGCGTAAAGAACGGAACACTGAAGCTTTCTTT TRBV2 TRBD1 TRBJ1-1